This paragraph covers one T cell receptor beta chain sequence. Combined were second doses at about 4 or about 12 weeks. These data come from a study of T cell responses to AZD1222 COVID-19 vaccine. The table came from immunoSEQ multiplex PCR; TCRdb's copy has only in-frame clones and leaves some out. Of about 150,000 clones detected, roughly 90% appear once; the ten largest clones hold more than 3%. This receptor was identified in an adult who received the AZD1222 COVID-19 vaccine. Sequences were derived from peripheral blood, sampled 28 days after the second AZD1222 dose.

The CDR3 is CAISDGGNSPLHF. In DNA, the CDR3 is TGTGCCATCAGTGATGGTGGGAATTCACCCCTCCACTTT. V is TRBV10-3 and J is TRBJ1-6, with D unclear. Trimming cost V 3 bases and J 7 bases, with 7 bases left between them. This CDR3 comprises 13 residues. Germline V gene lookup returns CDR1 ENHRY and CDR2 SYGVKD.